Ten or more counts support the clone carrying this TCR beta chain. Antigen specificity is unknown. Each CDR3 protein gets one entry after TCRdb re-called the 5' RACE reads with MiXCR. The sample includes approximately 11,000 distinct CDR3 sequences, roughly 29% of them seen just once. Findings and caveats of the study: Larger-cohort validation covered only one TCR beta V-J rearrangement. Tumor Treg TCRs overlapped most with tumor naive CD4+ cells.

The sorted Tregs were CD4+CD25+CD127-/low cells. CDR3 length: 15 amino acids. Germline CDR1 is SGHRS and CDR2 is YFSETQ. V was trimmed by 4 bases and J by 4 bases, leaving 15 bases between them. The receptor's source is a female donor with breast cancer. The chain has TRBV5-1 and TRBJ2-4, with a possible D match to TRBD2 (5 bases). The sequencing sample was made of Tregs sorted from a lymph node. The CDR3 protein is CASSPGFGGKNIQYF. The CDR3 DNA reads as TGCGCCAGCAGCCCGGGGTTCGGAGGAAAAAACATTCAGTACTTC.